Listed here are 26 T cell receptor beta chains from one sample, sequenced in a study of blood T cell repertoires in COVID-19. TCRdb's copy holds only in-frame clones and misses some; the assay was immunoSEQ multiplex PCR. The sample has 380,000 or so clones; more than 70% are singletons. Specimen: PBMCs or T cells enriched from blood (not recorded which). The receptors shown here come from a man aged 25-45 years who had recovered from COVID-19.

This chain connects TRBV11-2 to TRBJ1-2; D is unclear. V lost 4 bases and J lost 0, with 15 bases in between. This CDR3 contains 16 residues. The V gene's germline CDR1 is SGHAT and CDR2 FQNNGV. The CDR3 loop reads CASSSVRKEPNYGYTF. CDR3 DNA: TGTGCCAGCAGCTCCGTCAGAAAAGAACCTAACTATGGCTACACCTTC.

V gene TRBV7-9 combines with J gene TRBJ1-2; D might be TRBD1 (6 bases). The CDR3 is 13 residues long. The ends were cut back, 4 bases at V and 12 bases at J, with 18 bases in the middle. CDR1 and CDR2 from the germline V gene are SEHNR and FQNEAQ (reference sequence). The CDR3 loop is CASSSQGREFDTF. CDR3 nucleotide sequence: TGTGCCAGCAGCTCACAGGGTAGGGAGTTCGACACCTTC.

V gene TRBV14 combines with J gene TRBJ2-7; no definite D call. Germline V gives CDR1 SGHDN, CDR2 FVKESK. The length of the CDR3 is 13 residues. With 0 bases removed from V and 0 bases from J, the gap between germline ends came to 3 bases. The CDR3 sequence: CASSQEASYEQYF. The CDR3 region has the DNA TGTGCCAGCAGCCAAGAGGCCTCCTACGAGCAGTACTTC.

This clone was picked up one time. The chain employs TRBV3-1 (or the pseudogene TRBV3-2) and TRBJ2-2, with 10 bases aligning to TRBD1. The V gene end was trimmed by 4 bases and the J gene end by 11 bases; junction bases not matched to a gene: 7. CDR3 size: 14 residues. Germline loops: CDR1 LGHDT, CDR2 YNNKEL (reference sequence). The CDR3: CASSPRQGAGELFF. The CDR3, as DNA: TGTGCCAGCAGCCCTCGACAGGGGGCGGGCGAGCTGTTTTTT.

With regard to this clone: This specimen includes other DNA sequences encoding the same CDR3. The chain carries TRBV25-1 and TRBJ2-1; D is unclear. This CDR3 region has 14 residues. In germline, CDR1 is MGHDK, CDR2 SYGVNS. The V gene lost 2 bases and the J gene lost 1 base, with 6 bases spanning the gap. The CDR3 reads CASSERSSYNEQFF. In nucleotides, the CDR3 is TGTGCCAGCAGTGAACGGAGTTCCTACAATGAGCAGTTCTTC.

A few counts support this clone. The chain uses TRBV27 and TRBJ2-2; D may be TRBD2 (7 bases). V dropped 7 bases and J dropped 6 bases, with 21 bases sitting between them. CDR1 MNHEY and CDR2 SMNVEV come from the germline V gene (reference sequence). The CDR3 is made up of 16 amino acids. The CDR3 nucleotides are TGTGCCAGCACTCCTGGGGGGGGCCGGACGGCCGGGGAGCTGTTTTTT. It translates to CASTPGGGRTAGELFF.

V is TRBV7-6 and J is TRBJ1-6, with D maybe TRBD1 (5 bases). Trimming took off 2 bases at V and 7 bases at J, with 18 bases between the two ends. The germline gives CDR1 SGHVS, CDR2 FNYEAQ. The CDR3 runs 17 residues. Here the CDR3 DNA reads TGTGCCAGCAGCTTAAGTGGGGTGTATGACAGAAATTCACCCCTCCACTTT. Translation gives CASSLSGVYDRNSPLHF.

DNA of the CDR3: TGTGCCAGCCGTGTAGGCAGGTGGAACACTGAAGCTTTCTTT. The encoded protein is CASRVGRWNTEAFF. The chain employs TRBV18 and TRBJ1-1; no clear D gene. Trimming pared 8 bases from V and 1 base from J, leaving 14 bases between. The germline V gene encodes CDR1 KGHSH and CDR2 LQKENI. CDR3 length equals 14 residues.

The J gene is TRBJ2-5, the V gene TRBV7-2; maybe TRBD1 (6 bases). V lost 6 bases, J lost 5 bases, and 13 bases lay in between. CDR1 SGHTA and CDR2 FQGNSA come from the germline V gene. The CDR3 runs to 13 residues. This CDR3 reads CASRIAGEETQYF. DNA for the CDR3: TGTGCCAGCAGGATAGCAGGGGAGGAGACCCAGTACTTC.

V gene TRBV10-2 combines with J gene TRBJ1-1; D remains ambiguous. The germline V and J ends were trimmed by 2 bases and 0 bases, with 10 bases remaining between them. Germline V gene sequence: CDR1 WSHSY, CDR2 SAAADI. The CDR3 has 15 amino acids. In DNA form, the CDR3 reads TGCGCCAGCAGTGAGGGCCCCGGGGTGAACACTGAAGCTTTCTTT. As protein: CASSEGPGVNTEAFF.

The V gene is TRBV5-1, the J gene TRBJ2-3, with D maybe TRBD1 (6 bases). Trimming shortened V by 3 bases and J by 2 bases, and 13 bases separated the two germline ends. The CDR3 loop spans 15 amino acids. Germline CDR1 SGHRS, CDR2 YFSETQ. The CDR3 loop reads CASSSWGPPTDTQYF. In DNA, the CDR3 is TGCGCCAGCAGCTCTTGGGGGCCCCCCACAGATACGCAGTATTTT.

V gene TRBV7-3 combines with J gene TRBJ2-5; D is possibly TRBD1 (5 bases). This CDR3 is 13 amino acids long. Trimming left V 2 bases short and J 5 bases short, with 9 bases between. Germline CDR1 is SGHTA and CDR2 is FQGTGA. CDR3: CASSLGAGETQYF. DNA for the CDR3: TGTGCCAGCAGCTTAGGGGCCGGGGAGACCCAGTACTTC. The whole variable domain, remainder taken from reference TRBV7-3 and TRBJ2-5, is GAGVSQTPSNKVTEKGKYVELRCDPISGHTALYWYRQSLGQGPEFLIYFQGTGAADDSGLPNDRFFAVRPEGSVSTLKIQRTERGDSAVYLCASSLGAGETQYFGPGTRLLVL.

The chain is built from TRBV5-1 and TRBJ2-3; 7 bases are a match to TRBD2. CDR1 and CDR2 (germline): SGHRS, YFSETQ. Trimming took 4 bases from V and 2 from J; bases not matched to a gene: 7. CDR3 length equals 15 residues. DNA for the CDR3: TGCGCCAGCAGCCGCGGGGGTATTAACACAGATACGCAGTATTTT. It is translated as CASSRGGINTDTQYF.

The V gene is TRBV12-5, the J gene TRBJ1-5; 7 positions match TRBD1. V lost 5 bases and J lost 9; bases outside the gene matches: 10. CDR1 LGHNT and CDR2 FRNRAP come from the germline V gene. The CDR3 runs to 14 residues. DNA of the CDR3: TGTGCTAGTGGTGTCACAGGGGCCATACGGCCCCAGCATTTT. This gives the protein CASGVTGAIRPQHF.

This clone was counted at least ten times. V is TRBV7-3 and J is TRBJ2-2; D may be TRBD2 (6 bases). The CDR3 has 15 residues. Germline CDR1 is SGHTA and CDR2 is FQGTGA. The germline V and J ends were trimmed by 5 bases and 2 bases, with 12 bases remaining between them. Here the CDR3 reads CASSPSGTNTGELFF. The CDR3 DNA sequence: TGTGCCAGCAGCCCCTCAGGGACTAACACCGGGGAGCTGTTTTTT. Full variable domain (outside the CDR3, taken from reference TRBV7-3 and TRBJ2-2): GAGVSQTPSNKVTEKGKYVELRCDPISGHTALYWYRQSLGQGPEFLIYFQGTGAADDSGLPNDRFFAVRPEGSVSTLKIQRTERGDSAVYLCASSPSGTNTGELFFGEGSRLTVL.

This chain links TRBV11-2 with TRBJ2-7; no firm D call. V lost 1 base and J 7 bases, leaving 11 bases between the germline ends. The germline V gene has CDR1 SGHAT and CDR2 FQNNGV. The CDR3 has 13 amino acids. This chain's CDR3 is CASSLGASTEQYF. The CDR3 DNA sequence: TGTGCCAGCAGCTTAGGGGCCAGCACTGAGCAGTACTTC.

The chain combines TRBV4-2 with TRBJ2-7; 9 nucleotides match TRBD1. The CDR3 runs to 15 residues. After removal of 4 bases from V and 3 bases from J, the junction contained 7 bases not matched to a gene. Germline loops: CDR1 LGHNA, CDR2 YNFKEQ. This chain's CDR3 is CASSRVRDRVYEQYF. The CDR3 DNA reads as TGTGCCAGCAGCCGAGTCCGGGACAGGGTCTACGAGCAGTACTTC.

The V gene is TRBV6-5, the J gene TRBJ2-7; 9 bases map to TRBD1. The J segment lost 7 bases and the V segment lost 5 bases, leaving 12 bases of the junction unmatched. Germline CDR1 MNHEY, CDR2 SVGAGI. This CDR3 contains 15 residues. The CDR3 DNA is TGTGCCAGCAGTAGACGGGACAGGGACTTCGGGGAGCAGTACTTC. Translation gives CASSRRDRDFGEQYF.

The CDR3 reads CASSELFVTEAFF. The CDR3, as DNA: TGTGCCAGCAGTGAACTATTCGTCACTGAAGCTTTCTTT. The chain uses TRBV6-1 and TRBJ1-1; D unresolved. Germline V CDR1 and CDR2: MNHNS, SASEGT. The CDR3 length is 13 residues. V was cut by 2 bases and J by 4 bases, with 8 bases left in between.

The V gene is TRBV11-3, the J gene TRBJ1-1; D remains ambiguous. The V end was cut by 4 bases, the J end by 5 bases, with 5 bases between. Germline CDR1 reads SGHNT; CDR2 reads YENEEA. CDR3 length: 11 residues. The CDR3 DNA reads TGTGCCAGCAGCTCAGGTACTGAAGCTTTCTTT. It specifies CASSSGTEAFF.

The V gene is TRBV6-5, the J gene TRBJ2-1; 7 nucleotides align to TRBD2. With V trimmed by 8 bases and J by 7 bases, 2 bases remained unmatched. Per germline, CDR1 MNHEY and CDR2 SVGAGI. This CDR3 has 11 amino acids. The CDR3 here is CASGRGNEQFF. The CDR3 coding sequence is TGTGCCAGCGGGCGGGGGAATGAGCAGTTCTTC.

The chain combines TRBV6-5 with TRBJ2-5; 8 bases are a match to TRBD1. Per the germline V gene, CDR1 is MNHEY and CDR2 is SVGAGI. The ends lost 8 bases at V and 4 bases at J; junction bases unmatched: 6. The CDR3 is made up of 13 amino acids. CDR3 coding DNA: TGTGCCAGCCGGAGAGACAGGGGAGAGACCCAGTACTTC. It yields the protein CASRRDRGETQYF.

J is TRBJ2-5 and V is TRBV27, with 7 bases aligning to TRBD1. J was trimmed by 8 bases and V by 0 bases; bases with no gene match: 3. The CDR3 covers 13 residues. Germline CDR1 MNHEY, CDR2 SMNVEV (reference sequence). The CDR3 reads CASSLSDRTTQYF. In DNA form, the CDR3 reads TGTGCCAGCAGTTTATCGGACAGGACTACCCAGTACTTC.

The chain links TRBV7-6 to TRBJ2-7; 11 bases are shared with TRBD2. The CDR3 spans 18 residues. In germline, CDR1 is SGHVS, CDR2 FNYEAQ. Trimming at V came to 5 bases and at J to 3 bases, leaving 15 bases not matched to a gene. Here the CDR3 reads CASSPRGLAGGPGYEQYF. For the CDR3, the DNA is TGTGCCAGCAGCCCAAGGGGGCTAGCGGGGGGTCCGGGCTACGAGCAGTACTTC.

The chain uses TRBV7-8 and TRBJ1-5; tentatively, D is TRBD1 (6 bases). Per germline, CDR1 SGHVS and CDR2 FQNEAQ. The ends were cut back, 6 bases at V and 5 bases at J, with 11 bases in the middle. This CDR3 is 13 amino acids long. CDR3 loop: CASSQGLDQPQHF. The CDR3 coding sequence is TGTGCCAGCAGTCAGGGGCTAGATCAGCCCCAGCATTTT.

V usage is TRBV10-2 and J usage is TRBJ1-1, with 9 positions matching TRBD1. Germline V gene data show CDR1 as WSHSY and CDR2 as SAAADI. The CDR3 extends over 18 amino acids. Germline trimming cut 1 base from V and 3 bases from J; bases unmatched to any gene: 12. The CDR3 here is CASSELGANRGPDTEAFF. CDR3 sequence (DNA): TGCGCCAGCAGTGAGTTAGGGGCCAACAGGGGGCCCGACACTGAAGCTTTCTTT.